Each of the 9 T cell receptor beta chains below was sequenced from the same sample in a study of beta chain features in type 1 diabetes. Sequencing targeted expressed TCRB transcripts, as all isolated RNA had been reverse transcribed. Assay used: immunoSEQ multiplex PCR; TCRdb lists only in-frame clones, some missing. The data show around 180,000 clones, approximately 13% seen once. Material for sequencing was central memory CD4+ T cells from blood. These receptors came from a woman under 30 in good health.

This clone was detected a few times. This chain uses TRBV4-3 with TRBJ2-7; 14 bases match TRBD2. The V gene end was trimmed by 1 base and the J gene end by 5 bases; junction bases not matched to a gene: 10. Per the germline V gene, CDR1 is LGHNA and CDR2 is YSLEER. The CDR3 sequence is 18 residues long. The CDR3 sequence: CASSQGLAGGPSKDEQYF. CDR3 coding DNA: TGCGCCAGCAGCCAAGGACTAGCGGGAGGGCCATCCAAGGACGAGCAGTACTTC.

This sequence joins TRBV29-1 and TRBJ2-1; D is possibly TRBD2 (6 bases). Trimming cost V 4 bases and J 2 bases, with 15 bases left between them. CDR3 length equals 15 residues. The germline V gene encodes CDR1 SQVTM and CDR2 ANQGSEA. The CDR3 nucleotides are TGCAGCGTTGGATCCGGGAGAGGTACCTACAATGAGCAGTTCTTC. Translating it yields CSVGSGRGTYNEQFF.

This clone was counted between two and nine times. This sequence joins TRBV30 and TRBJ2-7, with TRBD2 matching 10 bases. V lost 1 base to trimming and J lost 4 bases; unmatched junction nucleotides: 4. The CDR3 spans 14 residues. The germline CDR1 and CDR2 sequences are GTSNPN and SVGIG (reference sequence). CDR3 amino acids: CAWSGLAGVYEQYF. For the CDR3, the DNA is TGTGCCTGGAGTGGGCTAGCGGGAGTTTACGAGCAGTACTTC.

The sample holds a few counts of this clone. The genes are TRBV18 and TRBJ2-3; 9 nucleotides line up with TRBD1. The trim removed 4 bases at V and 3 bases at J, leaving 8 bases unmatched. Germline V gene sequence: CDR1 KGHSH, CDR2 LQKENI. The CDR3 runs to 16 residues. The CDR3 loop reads CASSRAQGATTDTQYF. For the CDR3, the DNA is TGTGCCAGCTCACGTGCACAGGGGGCAACGACAGATACGCAGTATTTT. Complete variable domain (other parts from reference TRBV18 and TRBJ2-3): NAGVMQNPRHLVRRRGQEARLRCSPMKGHSHVYWYRQLPEEGLKFMVYLQKENIIDESGMPKERFSAEFPKEGPSILRIQQVVRGDSAAYFCASSRAQGATTDTQYFGPGTRLTVL.

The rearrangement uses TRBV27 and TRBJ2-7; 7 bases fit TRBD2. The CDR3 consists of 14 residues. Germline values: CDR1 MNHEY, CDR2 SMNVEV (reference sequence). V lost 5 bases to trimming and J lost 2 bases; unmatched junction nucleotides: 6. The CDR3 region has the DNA TGTGCCAGCAGTCGCGGGGGACTAACCTACGAGCAGTACTTC. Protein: CASSRGGLTYEQYF.

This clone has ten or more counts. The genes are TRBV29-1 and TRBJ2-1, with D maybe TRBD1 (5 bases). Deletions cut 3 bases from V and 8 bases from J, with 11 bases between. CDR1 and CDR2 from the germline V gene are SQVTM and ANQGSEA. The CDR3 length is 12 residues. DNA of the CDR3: TGCAGCGTTGAGAAAGGGGCCGATGAGCAGTTCTTC. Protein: CSVEKGADEQFF.

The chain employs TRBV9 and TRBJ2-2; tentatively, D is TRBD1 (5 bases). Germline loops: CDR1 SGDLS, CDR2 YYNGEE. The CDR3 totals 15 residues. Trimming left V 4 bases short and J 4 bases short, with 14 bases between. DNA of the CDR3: TGTGCCAGCAGCTCAGCCGGACACTTCACCGGGGAGCTGTTTTTT. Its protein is CASSSAGHFTGELFF.

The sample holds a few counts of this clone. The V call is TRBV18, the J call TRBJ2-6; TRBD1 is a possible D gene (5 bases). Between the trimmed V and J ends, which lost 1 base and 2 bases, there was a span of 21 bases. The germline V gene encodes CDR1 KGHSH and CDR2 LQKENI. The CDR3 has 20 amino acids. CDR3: CASSPRNRSPLGPGANVLTF. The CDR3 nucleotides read TGTGCCAGCTCACCACGTAACAGGTCCCCCTTAGGCCCTGGGGCCAACGTCCTGACTTTC. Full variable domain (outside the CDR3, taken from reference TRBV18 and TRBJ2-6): NAGVMQNPRHLVRRRGQEARLRCSPMKGHSHVYWYRQLPEEGLKFMVYLQKENIIDESGMPKERFSAEFPKEGPSILRIQQVVRGDSAAYFCASSPRNRSPLGPGANVLTFGAGSRLTVL.

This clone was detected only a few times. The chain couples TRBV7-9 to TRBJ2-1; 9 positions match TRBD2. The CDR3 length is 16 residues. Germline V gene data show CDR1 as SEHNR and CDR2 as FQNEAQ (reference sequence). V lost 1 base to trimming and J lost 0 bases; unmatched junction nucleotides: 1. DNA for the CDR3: TGTGCCAGCAGCTTAGTTAGCGGGAGCTCCTACAATGAGCAGTTCTTC. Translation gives CASSLVSGSSYNEQFF.